This TCR beta chain was identified during a study of T cells in Graves' hyperthyroidism and ophthalmopathy. Using RNA transcripts as the source, TCR beta CDR3 regions were amplified. HTBI primers were used for first-round RT-PCR of the TCR CDR3. TCRdb processed the multiplex PCR reads anew with MiXCR; each CDR3 protein has one entry. The table records around 690,000 distinct CDR3 sequences, roughly a sixth of them present only once. This CDR3 is built from 14 residues. V was pared by 6 bases and J by 2 bases, with 6 bases of the junction left unmatched. Germline lookup yields CDR1 MGHDK and CDR2 SYGVNS. Diagnosing involved the use of clinical symptoms, serum thyroxine and TRAb, thyroid ultrasound and orbital computed tomography.

The sequence was collected from a man aged 45-60 years with Graves' hyperthyroidism. Input material: blood. The rearrangement joins TRBV25-1 to TRBJ2-7, with TRBD1 identical over 8 bases. DNA of the CDR3: TGTGCCAGCAGCGCGGGACAGGTAGCCTACGAGCAGTACTTC. It translates to CASSAGQVAYEQYF.